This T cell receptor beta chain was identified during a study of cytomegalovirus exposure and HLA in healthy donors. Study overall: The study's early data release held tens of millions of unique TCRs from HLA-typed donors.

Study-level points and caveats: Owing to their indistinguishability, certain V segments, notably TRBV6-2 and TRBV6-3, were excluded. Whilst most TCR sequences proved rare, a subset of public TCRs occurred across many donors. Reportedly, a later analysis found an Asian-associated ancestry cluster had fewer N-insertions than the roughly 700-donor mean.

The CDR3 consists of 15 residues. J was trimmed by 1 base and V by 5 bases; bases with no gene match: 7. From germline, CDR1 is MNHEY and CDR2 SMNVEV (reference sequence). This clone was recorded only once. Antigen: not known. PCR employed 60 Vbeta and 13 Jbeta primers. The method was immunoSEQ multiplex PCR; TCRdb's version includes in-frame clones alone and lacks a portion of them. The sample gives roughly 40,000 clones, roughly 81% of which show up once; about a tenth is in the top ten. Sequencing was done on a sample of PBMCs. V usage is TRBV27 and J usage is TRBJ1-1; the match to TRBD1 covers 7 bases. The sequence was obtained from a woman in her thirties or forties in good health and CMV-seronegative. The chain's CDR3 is CASSPGGQPNTEAFF. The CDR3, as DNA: TGTGCCAGCAGTCCCGGGGGACAGCCGAACACTGAAGCTTTCTTT.